Each of the 16 T cell receptor beta chains below was sequenced from the same sample in a study of blood T cell repertoires in COVID-19. Produced via immunoSEQ multiplex PCR; TCRdb's table is partial and in-frame only. The profile shows approximately 260,000 clones, 88% of them singletons. Material for sequencing was peripheral blood. The origin of the receptors is a woman aged 40 to 50 who had recovered from COVID-19.

CDR3 nucleotide sequence: TGTGCCAGCAGCTTGGCCTGGGGACAGGGGGCTGGAAACACCATATATTTT. This translates into CASSLAWGQGAGNTIYF. The rearrangement links TRBV5-6 to TRBJ1-3; 11 positions match TRBD1. Germline-derived CDR1 and CDR2 are SGHDT and YYEEEE. This CDR3 has 17 amino acids. Trimming at V came to 0 bases and at J to 2 bases, leaving 4 bases not matched to a gene. Full variable domain (outside the CDR3, taken from reference TRBV5-6 and TRBJ1-3): DAGVTQSPTHLIKTRGQQVTLRCSPKSGHDTVSWYQQALGQGPQFIFQYYEEEERQRGNFPDRFSGHQFPNYSSELNVNALLLGDSALYLCASSLAWGQGAGNTIYFGEGSWLTVV.

In DNA form, the CDR3 reads TGTGCCAGCGAAAGCGGGGGACTTTACGAGCAGTACTTC. Encoded protein: CASESGGLYEQYF. This sequence joins TRBV7-2 and TRBJ2-7; 8 bases line up with TRBD2. J gave up 4 bases and V 8 bases, and 7 bases lay outside the gene matches. The germline V gene encodes CDR1 SGHTA and CDR2 FQGNSA. The CDR3 has 13 amino acids.

Only one count was recorded for this clone. The chain recombines TRBV4-3 with TRBJ2-6, with D possibly matching TRBD1 (6 bases). Trimming took off 1 base at V and 0 bases at J, with 7 bases between the two ends. Looked up from germline, CDR1 is LGHNA and CDR2 is YSLEER. This CDR3 has 16 residues. Here the CDR3 reads CASSQARGSGANVLTF. CDR3 in DNA: TGCGCCAGCAGCCAAGCCAGGGGCTCTGGGGCCAACGTCCTGACTTTC.

The V gene is TRBV19, the J gene TRBJ1-4, with D unclear. CDR3 length: 14 amino acids. V lost 6 bases and J lost 3, with 11 bases in between. In germline, CDR1 is LNHDA, CDR2 SQIVND (reference sequence). The chain's CDR3 is CASRKTGSNEKLFF. The CDR3 DNA sequence: TGTGCCAGTAGGAAGACGGGGTCTAATGAAAAACTGTTTTTT.

The chain carries TRBV7-9 and TRBJ2-1, with D unresolved. The CDR3 runs 12 residues. Trimming stripped 3 bases from V and 6 bases from J, with 6 bases between. Germline assignment: CDR1 SEHNR and CDR2 FQNEAQ (reference sequence). The CDR3 spells CASSFLINEQFF. For the CDR3, the DNA is TGTGCCAGCAGCTTTTTAATCAATGAGCAGTTCTTC.

This clone came up once. V and J are TRBV29-1 and TRBJ2-3; the D gene is possibly TRBD2 (6 bases). V dropped 7 bases and J dropped 2 bases, with 19 bases sitting between them. The CDR3 loop spans 15 amino acids. Germline V gives CDR1 SQVTM, CDR2 ANQGSEA. The CDR3 DNA sequence: TGCAGCGGGGGACTCGGCACGGACATCACAGATACGCAGTATTTT. This translates into CSGGLGTDITDTQYF.

This chain joins TRBV28 and TRBJ2-6, with D unclear. This CDR3 is 16 amino acids long. With 1 base removed from V and 0 bases from J, the gap between germline ends came to 7 bases. Germline V gives CDR1 MDHEN, CDR2 SYDVKM. In DNA, the CDR3 is TGTGCCAGCAGTTTATTATCCCCCTCTGGGGCCAACGTCCTGACTTTC. Its protein is CASSLLSPSGANVLTF.

The chain uses TRBV28 and TRBJ1-5; D gene uncertain. V was trimmed by 2 bases and J by 3 bases, leaving 23 bases between them. Germline values: CDR1 MDHEN, CDR2 SYDVKM. CDR3 length: 19 amino acids. The CDR3 sequence is CASSLIYSWNGLINQPQHF. The CDR3 DNA reads TGTGCCAGCAGTTTAATCTACTCCTGGAACGGGTTGATCAATCAGCCCCAGCATTTT.

The rearrangement uses TRBV7-3 and TRBJ2-1, with 9 bases identical to TRBD2. V lost 0 bases, J lost 5 bases, and 5 bases stayed unmatched. The CDR3 runs to 16 residues. The germline CDR1 and CDR2 sequences are SGHTA and FQGTGA. DNA of the CDR3: TGTGCCAGCAGCTTAACGGGACTAGCTGGACACAATGAGCAGTTCTTC. The encoded protein is CASSLTGLAGHNEQFF.

V is TRBV6-1 and J is TRBJ2-3; TRBD1 matches at 9 bases. The CDR3 totals 14 residues. CDR1 MNHNS and CDR2 SASEGT come from the germline V gene. Losses at the gene ends were 7 bases for V and 3 bases for J; bases not matched to a gene: 5. The DNA of the CDR3 is TGTGCCAGCAATGACAGGGGGAAGACAGATACGCAGTATTTT. Protein: CASNDRGKTDTQYF.

J is TRBJ2-5 and V is TRBV2; 7 positions agree with TRBD2. The V gene end was trimmed by 9 bases and the J gene end by 5 bases; junction bases not matched to a gene: 12. Germline V gene sequence: CDR1 SNHLY, CDR2 FYNNEI. CDR3 length: 14 residues. The CDR3 region has the DNA TGTGCCAGAAATAAGATTGCGGGAGAGGAGACCCAGTACTTC. Translating gives CARNKIAGEETQYF.

The V gene is TRBV5-4, the J gene TRBJ1-1; the D gene is possibly TRBD1 (6 bases). Germline lookup yields CDR1 SGHNT and CDR2 YYREEE (reference sequence). The germline V and J ends were trimmed by 6 bases and 0 bases, with 15 bases remaining between them. This CDR3 region has 15 residues. The CDR3 bases are TGTGCCAGCACCCGCGGGGGCTGGGTGAACACTGAAGCTTTCTTT. Translating it yields CASTRGGWVNTEAFF.

The chain joins TRBV5-6 to TRBJ1-6; 7 bases match TRBD1. This CDR3 contains 15 residues. Germline V CDR1 and CDR2: SGHDT, YYEEEE. J lost 7 bases, V lost 1 base, and 5 bases had no gene match. The CDR3: CASSLPGTVNSPLHF. The CDR3 DNA sequence: TGTGCCAGCAGCTTGCCCGGGACAGTCAATTCACCCCTCCACTTT. Together with reference TRBV5-6 and TRBJ1-6, the CDR3 gives the full variable domain: DAGVTQSPTHLIKTRGQQVTLRCSPKSGHDTVSWYQQALGQGPQFIFQYYEEEERQRGNFPDRFSGHQFPNYSSELNVNALLLGDSALYLCASSLPGTVNSPLHFGNGTRLTVT.

This clone has a single count. The chain uses TRBV28 and TRBJ2-4; 8 bases fit TRBD1. Germline CDR1 is MDHEN and CDR2 is SYDVKM. V dropped 5 bases and J dropped 0; count of bases not matched to a gene: 6. This CDR3 is 16 amino acids long. CDR3 protein: CASSQSGGLAKNIQYF. CDR3 bases: TGTGCCAGCAGTCAGTCAGGGGGCTTAGCCAAAAACATTCAGTACTTC.

V gene TRBV18 combines with J gene TRBJ2-7; the match to TRBD1 covers 8 bases. Looked up from germline, CDR1 is KGHSH and CDR2 is LQKENI. CDR3 length equals 15 residues. V lost 6 bases, J lost 2 bases, and 9 bases stayed unmatched. The CDR3 loop is CASSRDRTPAYEQYF. The CDR3 DNA sequence: TGTGCCAGCTCCCGGGACAGGACGCCCGCCTACGAGCAGTACTTC.

This chain uses TRBV28 with TRBJ2-7; D is possibly TRBD2 (5 bases). This CDR3 region has 12 residues. The V end lost 2 bases, the J end lost 7 bases, and 9 bases lay between the germline ends. Germline V CDR1 and CDR2: MDHEN, SYDVKM. The DNA for the CDR3 is TGTGCCAGCAGTTTAGGGCCGGGGGAGCAGTACTTC. Protein: CASSLGPGEQYF. The complete variable domain, with remaining parts taken from reference TRBV28 and TRBJ2-7, reads DVKVTQSSRYLVKRTGEKVFLECVQDMDHENMFWYRQDPGLGLRLIYFSYDVKMKEKGDIPEGYSVSREKKERFSLILESASTNQTSMYLCASSLGPGEQYFGPGTRLTVT.